The entry below describes one T cell receptor (beta chain). The data belong to a study of cytomegalovirus exposure and HLA in healthy donors. Germline CDR1 SEHNR, CDR2 FQNEAQ (reference sequence). V was trimmed by 1 base and J by 9 bases, leaving 13 bases between them. The CDR3 extends over 13 amino acids. The method was immunoSEQ multiplex PCR; TCRdb's version includes in-frame clones alone and lacks a portion of them. The table shows 80,000 to 100,000 clones, with about 90% occurring only once. The sequencing input was PBMCs. This chain links TRBV7-9 with TRBJ2-7, with a possible D match to TRBD2 (6 bases). The clonotype comes from a man between 18 and 35 years old in good health and CMV-seropositive. The CDR3 DNA is TGTGCCAGCAGCTTAGGAGGGTCGGGGGTGCAGTACTTC. Translating gives CASSLGGSGVQYF.